The next 26 T cell receptor beta chains were all read from a single sample in a study of cytomegalovirus exposure and HLA in healthy donors. PCR primers comprised 60 Vbeta and 13 Jbeta primers. Sequencing used immunoSEQ multiplex PCR; TCRdb keeps in-frame clones, though not all of them. The data hold just over 150,000 clones, with approximately 70% observed a single time. Sequences were obtained from PBMCs. The source is a man aged 35-49 years in good health and CMV-seropositive.

The rearrangement joins TRBV11-1 to TRBJ2-2, with TRBD1 matching 8 bases. CDR1 and CDR2 (germline): SGHAT, FQDESV (reference sequence). CDR3 size: 16 residues. V gave up 5 bases and J gave up 1 base; unmatched junction bases: 6. CDR3 amino acids: CASSPRQGRNTGELFF. The DNA of the CDR3 is TGTGCCAGCAGCCCACGACAGGGGCGGAACACCGGGGAGCTGTTTTTT. The variable domain in full, completed from reference TRBV11-1 and TRBJ2-2, reads EAEVAQSPRYKITEKSQAVAFWCDPISGHATLYWYRQILGQGPELLVQFQDESVVDDSQLPKDRFSAERLKGVDSTLKIQPAELGDSAMYLCASSPRQGRNTGELFFGEGSRLTVL.

CDR3 sequence: CASALGTGSYNEQFF. In nucleotides, the CDR3 is TGTGCCAGCGCCCTTGGGACAGGCTCCTACAATGAGCAGTTCTTC. The chain is built from TRBV6-1 and TRBJ2-1; the match to TRBD1 covers 8 bases. Germline V gene sequence: CDR1 MNHNS, CDR2 SASEGT. Trimming removed 8 bases from V and 0 bases from J; junction bases left unmatched: 6. The CDR3 has 15 amino acids.

The rearrangement uses TRBV5-6 and TRBJ2-7; D unclear. This CDR3 has 18 residues. V shed 1 base and J shed 0 bases, with 20 bases lying between them. The germline V gene encodes CDR1 SGHDT and CDR2 YYEEEE. Here the CDR3 DNA reads TGTGCCAGCAGCTTGTTACTATATTCGGGTGAACACTCCTACGAGCAGTACTTC. This encodes CASSLLLYSGEHSYEQYF.

This chain's CDR3 is CASREGGLSSYEQYF. The CDR3 DNA reads TGTGCCAGCAGGGAGGGGGGGCTGAGCTCCTACGAGCAGTACTTC. This rearrangement joins TRBV6-5 to TRBJ2-7; D possibly corresponds to TRBD2 (7 bases). The CDR3 is made up of 15 amino acids. Germline V CDR1 and CDR2: MNHEY, SVGAGI. V lost 6 bases and J lost 0, with 15 bases in between.

This chain uses TRBV5-6 with TRBJ2-6; no reliable D call. Germline V gene sequence: CDR1 SGHDT, CDR2 YYEEEE. Trimming removed 4 bases from V and 2 bases from J, with 10 bases in between. This CDR3 is 15 amino acids long. CDR3 amino acids: CASSTILAGANVLTF. CDR3 in DNA: TGTGCCAGCAGCACTATCCTCGCTGGGGCCAACGTCCTGACTTTC.

The chain recombines TRBV6-1 with TRBJ2-3; 9 nucleotides line up with TRBD1. CDR1 and CDR2 (germline): MNHNS, SASEGT. This CDR3 region has 13 residues. V lost 8 bases and J lost 8; bases outside the gene matches: 8. DNA for the CDR3: TGTGCCAGCGTCACAGGGGGCTCGGGTACGCAGTATTTT. Amino acid sequence: CASVTGGSGTQYF.

The chain joins TRBV5-1 to TRBJ1-2; tentatively, D is TRBD1 (5 bases). With 0 bases removed from V and 2 bases from J, the gap between germline ends came to 14 bases. CDR3 size: 16 residues. Per germline, CDR1 SGHRS and CDR2 YFSETQ. In nucleotides, the CDR3 is TGCGCCAGCAGCTTGGTGGACGGGGGAAAAAACTATGGCTACACCTTC. It yields the protein CASSLVDGGKNYGYTF.

This clone was found a few times. The V and J genes are TRBV2 and TRBJ1-2, with TRBD1 identical over 8 bases. Germline CDR1 SNHLY, CDR2 FYNNEI. The CDR3 spans 13 residues. J gave up 6 bases and V 8 bases, and 8 bases lay outside the gene matches. This chain's CDR3 is CASGRDRTNGYTF. Written as DNA, the CDR3 is TGTGCCAGCGGCCGGGACAGGACGAATGGCTACACCTTC.

This clone was found once. The rearrangement uses TRBV4-3 and TRBJ2-3; the match to TRBD2 covers 15 bases. Germline V lookup: CDR1 LGHNA, CDR2 YSLEER. This CDR3 has 18 amino acids. V gave up 4 bases and J gave up 8 bases; unmatched junction bases: 13. The CDR3 spells CASSPSGGTSGGRTTQYF. CDR3 DNA: TGCGCCAGCAGCCCCTCGGGGGGGACTAGCGGGGGGAGGACTACGCAGTATTTT.

The genes are TRBV27 and TRBJ1-1, with unresolved D. V lost 0 bases and J 0 bases, leaving 8 bases between the germline ends. This CDR3 is built from 15 residues. The germline V gene encodes CDR1 MNHEY and CDR2 SMNVEV (reference sequence). The CDR3 spells CASSLSRGMNTEAFF. CDR3 nucleotide sequence: TGTGCCAGCAGTTTATCGCGAGGGATGAACACTGAAGCTTTCTTT.

This clone was seen more than once but under ten times. The chain combines TRBV18 with TRBJ1-5; D gene unclear. V lost 1 base, J lost 4 bases, and 11 bases lay in between. From germline, CDR1 is KGHSH and CDR2 LQKENI. The CDR3 is 15 amino acids. CDR3 amino acids: CASSPRSSTNQPQHF. The CDR3 bases are TGTGCCAGCTCACCACGTTCGTCCACAAATCAGCCCCAGCATTTT.

This clone came up a few times. V and J are TRBV29-1 and TRBJ1-1, with D maybe TRBD1 (5 bases). Germline CDR1 reads SQVTM; CDR2 reads ANQGSEA. There are 13 residues in the CDR3. Trimming cost V 6 bases and J 8 bases, with 19 bases left between them. The CDR3 is CSVLGRGGGEAFF. The CDR3 DNA reads as TGCAGCGTCCTCGGGCGGGGCGGTGGGGAAGCTTTCTTT.

This chain links TRBV25-1 with TRBJ1-2; D not certain. The CDR3 covers 15 residues. V gave up 3 bases and J gave up 6 bases, with 17 bases separating them. Germline V gene sequence: CDR1 MGHDK, CDR2 SYGVNS. The CDR3 protein is CASSDTSWSRDGYTF. The CDR3 DNA sequence: TGTGCCAGCAGTGATACGTCGTGGAGCCGAGATGGCTACACCTTC.

This clone was counted between two and nine times. The chain employs TRBV6-1 and TRBJ2-1, with a weak D call TRBD2 (6 bases). Trimming removed 5 bases from V and 9 bases from J, with 14 bases in between. This CDR3 comprises 13 residues. CDR1 is MNHNS and CDR2 is SASEGT in the germline V gene. The CDR3 reads CASSLTGSGEQFF. CDR3 nucleotide sequence: TGTGCCAGCAGTCTCACGGGTAGCGGTGAGCAGTTCTTC.

This clone was recorded once. The chain links TRBV11-1 to TRBJ2-5; TRBD2 agrees at 9 bases. There are 17 residues in the CDR3. The V and J ends lost 6 bases and 0 bases, in that order; junction bases with no gene match: 11. Per germline, CDR1 SGHAT and CDR2 FQDESV (reference sequence). The CDR3 loop is CASREQRLAGNQETQYF. CDR3 nucleotide sequence: TGTGCCAGCAGGGAACAGAGGCTAGCGGGAAACCAAGAGACCCAGTACTTC.

V gene TRBV9 combines with J gene TRBJ2-2; 7 nucleotides match TRBD1. Germline CDR1 and CDR2: SGDLS and YYNGEE. The CDR3 contains 14 residues. Trimming removed 4 bases from V and 5 bases from J; junction bases left unmatched: 5. CDR3 sequence: CASSLTGETGELFF. The CDR3, as DNA: TGTGCCAGCAGCTTAACAGGGGAGACCGGGGAGCTGTTTTTT.

The rearrangement joins TRBV5-1 to TRBJ1-1; 7 bases align to TRBD1. The CDR3 is 17 amino acids. V was pared by 2 bases and J by 4 bases, with 14 bases of the junction left unmatched. Germline-derived CDR1 and CDR2 are SGHRS and YFSETQ. CDR3: CASSFSERGRIGTEAFF. CDR3 nucleotide sequence: TGCGCCAGCAGCTTTTCGGAAAGGGGGCGAATTGGCACTGAAGCTTTCTTT.

This chain uses TRBV6-5 with TRBJ2-7; TRBD1 aligns across 7 bases. CDR1 MNHEY and CDR2 SVGAGI come from the germline V gene. The length of the CDR3 is 14 residues. The ends lost 8 bases at V and 2 bases at J; junction bases unmatched: 9. DNA for the CDR3: TGTGCCAGCTCCAGGACAGGCGCCACCTACGAGCAGTACTTC. Its translation is CASSRTGATYEQYF.

The chain joins TRBV9 to TRBJ2-7, with D possibly being TRBD2 (5 bases). Per germline, CDR1 SGDLS and CDR2 YYNGEE. The V gene lost 3 bases and the J gene lost 1 base, with 14 bases spanning the gap. CDR3 size: 15 residues. CDR3 sequence: CASSGGERRSYEQYF. The CDR3 coding sequence is TGTGCCAGCAGCGGTGGTGAAAGGAGGTCCTACGAGCAGTACTTC. The full variable domain, completed using reference TRBV9 and TRBJ2-7, is DSGVTQTPKHLITATGQRVTLRCSPRSGDLSVYWYQQSLDQGLQFLIQYYNGEERAKGNILERFSAQQFPDLHSELNLSSLELGDSALYFCASSGGERRSYEQYFGPGTRLTVT.

Remarks on this clone: One end of the junction varies from germline; a read error may be responsible. This sample includes further DNA sequences coding for the same CDR3. This sequence joins TRBV2 and TRBJ1-4; 9 bases fit TRBD1. Per germline, CDR1 SNHLY and CDR2 FYNNEI. There are 14 residues in the CDR3. The CDR3: CASSPDRGYEKLFF. The CDR3 DNA reads TGTGCCAGCAGCCCCGACAGGGGGTATGAAAAGCTGTTTTTT.

The V gene is TRBV19, the J gene TRBJ1-5, with a possible D match to TRBD1 (5 bases). The CDR3 is 17 amino acids. From germline, CDR1 is LNHDA and CDR2 SQIVND (reference sequence). Trimming removed 5 bases from V and 9 bases from J, with 26 bases in between. The CDR3 sequence: CASSADTTAGIGRPQHF. CDR3 in DNA: TGTGCCAGTAGTGCAGACACGACAGCCGGTATAGGAAGGCCCCAGCATTTT.

The rearrangement uses TRBV9 and TRBJ1-2; possibly TRBD1 for D (6 bases). Looked up from germline, CDR1 is SGDLS and CDR2 is YYNGEE. The length of the CDR3 is 19 residues. Trimming shortened V by 3 bases and J by 4 bases, and 28 bases separated the two germline ends. The chain's CDR3 is CASSGFRDTSPLWGYGYTF. The CDR3 DNA reads as TGTGCCAGCAGCGGCTTCCGGGACACGTCCCCGTTGTGGGGCTATGGCTACACCTTC.

This chain links TRBV5-4 with TRBJ2-7; D might be TRBD2 (6 bases). Per the germline V gene, CDR1 is SGHNT and CDR2 is YYREEE (reference sequence). V was cut by 4 bases and J by 1 base, with 12 bases left in between. The CDR3 length is 14 residues. Written as DNA, the CDR3 is TGTGCCAGCAGCCGGGACGGAGGGTCCTACGAGCAGTACTTC. As protein: CASSRDGGSYEQYF.

The chain carries TRBV19 and TRBJ2-4; possibly TRBD2 for D (6 bases). CDR1 and CDR2 (germline): LNHDA, SQIVND (reference sequence). V lost 3 bases and J 5 bases, leaving 14 bases between the germline ends. The CDR3 totals 15 residues. DNA of the CDR3: TGTGCCAGTAGTATGAGGGAGGCAAACCAAAACATTCAGTACTTC. It is translated as CASSMREANQNIQYF. Based on the CDR3 plus reference TRBV19 and TRBJ2-4, the full variable domain is DGGITQSPKYLFRKEGQNVTLSCEQNLNHDAMYWYRQDPGQGLRLIYYSQIVNDFQKGDIAEGYSVSREKKESFPLTVTSAQKNPTAFYLCASSMREANQNIQYFGAGTRLSVL.

The chain employs TRBV27 and TRBJ2-3; 8 nucleotides agree with TRBD1. Germline V gene sequence: CDR1 MNHEY, CDR2 SMNVEV (reference sequence). The CDR3 has 15 residues. The ends lost 4 bases at V and 6 bases at J; junction bases unmatched: 9. CDR3 in DNA: TGTGCCAGCAGTTCCTGGAGACAGGGGAGGGATACGCAGTATTTT. Protein: CASSSWRQGRDTQYF.

This clone appeared a single time. The chain uses TRBV9 and TRBJ2-2, with no clear D. V gave up 0 bases and J gave up 7 bases, with 7 bases separating them. The CDR3 runs to 13 residues. Germline V CDR1 and CDR2: SGDLS, YYNGEE. The DNA of the CDR3 is TGTGCCAGCAGCGTAGAGCTGAACGGGGAGCTGTTTTTT. Its translation: CASSVELNGELFF.